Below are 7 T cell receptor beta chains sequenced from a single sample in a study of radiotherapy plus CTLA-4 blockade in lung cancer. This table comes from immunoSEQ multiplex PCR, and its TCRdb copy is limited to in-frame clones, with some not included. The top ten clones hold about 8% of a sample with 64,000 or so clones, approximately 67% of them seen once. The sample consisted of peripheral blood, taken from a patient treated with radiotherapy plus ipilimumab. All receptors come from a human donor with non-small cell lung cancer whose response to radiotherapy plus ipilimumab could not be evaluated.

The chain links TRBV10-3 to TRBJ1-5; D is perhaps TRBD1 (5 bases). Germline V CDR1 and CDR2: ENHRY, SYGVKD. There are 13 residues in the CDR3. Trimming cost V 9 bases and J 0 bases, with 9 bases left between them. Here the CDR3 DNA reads TGTGCCATACAGGTTGATAGCAATCAGCCCCAGCATTTT. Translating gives CAIQVDSNQPQHF.

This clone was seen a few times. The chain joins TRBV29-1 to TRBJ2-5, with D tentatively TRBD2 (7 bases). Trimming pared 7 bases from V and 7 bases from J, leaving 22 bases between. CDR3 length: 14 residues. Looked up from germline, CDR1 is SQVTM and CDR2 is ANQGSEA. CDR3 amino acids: CSGGEGVPARTQYF. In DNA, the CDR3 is TGCAGCGGGGGGGAGGGGGTACCGGCGAGGACCCAGTACTTC.

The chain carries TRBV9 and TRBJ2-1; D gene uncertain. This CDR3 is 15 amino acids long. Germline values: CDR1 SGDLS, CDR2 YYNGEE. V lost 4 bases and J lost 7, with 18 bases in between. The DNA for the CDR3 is TGTGCCAGCAGCTCCCCTAACCGTCCGGTGAATGAGCAGTTCTTC. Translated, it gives CASSSPNRPVNEQFF.

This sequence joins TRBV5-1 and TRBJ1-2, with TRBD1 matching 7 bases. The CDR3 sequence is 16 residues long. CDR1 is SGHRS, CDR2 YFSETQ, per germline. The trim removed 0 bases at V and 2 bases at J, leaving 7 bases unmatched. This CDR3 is CASSLVSGRGNYGYTF. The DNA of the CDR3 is TGCGCCAGCAGCTTGGTTTCGGGCAGGGGGAACTATGGCTACACCTTC.

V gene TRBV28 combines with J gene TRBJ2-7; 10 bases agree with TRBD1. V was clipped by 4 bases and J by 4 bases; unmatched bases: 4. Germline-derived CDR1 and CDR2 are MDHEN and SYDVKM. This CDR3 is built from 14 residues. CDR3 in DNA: TGTGCCAGCAGTTCGAGGGACAGGGGATACGAGCAGTACTTC. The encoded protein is CASSSRDRGYEQYF.

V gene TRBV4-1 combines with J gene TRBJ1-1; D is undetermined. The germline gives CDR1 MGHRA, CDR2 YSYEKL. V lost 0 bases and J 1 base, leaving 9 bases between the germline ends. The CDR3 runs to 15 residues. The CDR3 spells CASSQDRYRNTEAFF. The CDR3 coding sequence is TGCGCCAGCAGCCAAGATCGGTACAGGAACACTGAAGCTTTCTTT.

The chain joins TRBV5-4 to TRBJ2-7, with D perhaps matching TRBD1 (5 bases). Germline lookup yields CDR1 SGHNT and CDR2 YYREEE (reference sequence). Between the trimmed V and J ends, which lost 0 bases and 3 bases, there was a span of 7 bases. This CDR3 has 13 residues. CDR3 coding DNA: TGTGCCAGCAGCTTGGAGGACAACTACGAGCAGTACTTC. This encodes CASSLEDNYEQYF.